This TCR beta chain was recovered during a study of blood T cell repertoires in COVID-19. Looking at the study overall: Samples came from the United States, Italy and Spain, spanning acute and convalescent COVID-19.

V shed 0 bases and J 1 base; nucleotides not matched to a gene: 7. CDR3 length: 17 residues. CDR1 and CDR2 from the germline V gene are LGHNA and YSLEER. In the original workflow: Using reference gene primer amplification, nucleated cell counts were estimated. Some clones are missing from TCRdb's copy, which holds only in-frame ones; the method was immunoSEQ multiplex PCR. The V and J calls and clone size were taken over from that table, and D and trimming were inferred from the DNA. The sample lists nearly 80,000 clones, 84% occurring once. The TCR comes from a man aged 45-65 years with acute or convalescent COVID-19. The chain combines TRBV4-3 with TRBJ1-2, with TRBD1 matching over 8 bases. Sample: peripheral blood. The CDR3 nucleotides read TGCGCCAGCAGCCAAGACACAGGGGGGACAGATAACTATGGCTACACCTTC. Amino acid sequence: CASSQDTGGTDNYGYTF.